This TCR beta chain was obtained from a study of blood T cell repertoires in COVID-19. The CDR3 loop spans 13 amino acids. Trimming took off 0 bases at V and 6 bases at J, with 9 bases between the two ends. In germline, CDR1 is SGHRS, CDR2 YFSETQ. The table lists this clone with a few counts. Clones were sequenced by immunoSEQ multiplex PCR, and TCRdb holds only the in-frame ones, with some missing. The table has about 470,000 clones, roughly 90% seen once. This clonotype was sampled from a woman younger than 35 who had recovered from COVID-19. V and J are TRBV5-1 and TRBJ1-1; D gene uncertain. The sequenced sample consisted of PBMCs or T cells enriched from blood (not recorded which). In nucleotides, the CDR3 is TGCGCCAGCAGCTTGGTGGGAGGTTCTGAAGCTTTCTTT. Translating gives CASSLVGGSEAFF. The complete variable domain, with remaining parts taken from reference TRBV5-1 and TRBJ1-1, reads KAGVTQTPRYLIKTRGQQVTLSCSPISGHRSVSWYQQTPGQGLQFLFEYFSETQRNKGNFPGRFSGRQFSNSRSEMNVSTLELGDSALYLCASSLVGGSEAFFGQGTRLTVV.